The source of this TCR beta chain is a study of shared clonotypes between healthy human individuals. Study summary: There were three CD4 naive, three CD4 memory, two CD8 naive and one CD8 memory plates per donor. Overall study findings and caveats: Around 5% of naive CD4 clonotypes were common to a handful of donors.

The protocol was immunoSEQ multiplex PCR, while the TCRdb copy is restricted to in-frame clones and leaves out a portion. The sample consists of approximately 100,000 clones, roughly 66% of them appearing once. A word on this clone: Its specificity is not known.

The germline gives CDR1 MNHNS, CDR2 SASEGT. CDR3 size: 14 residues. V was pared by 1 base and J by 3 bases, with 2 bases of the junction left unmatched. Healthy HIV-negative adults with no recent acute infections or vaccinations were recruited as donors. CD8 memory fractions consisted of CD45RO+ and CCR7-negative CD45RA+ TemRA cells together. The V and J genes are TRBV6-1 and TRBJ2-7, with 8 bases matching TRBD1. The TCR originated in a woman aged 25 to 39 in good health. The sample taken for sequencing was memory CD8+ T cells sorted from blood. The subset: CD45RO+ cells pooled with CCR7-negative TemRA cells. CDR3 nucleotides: TGTGCCAGCAGTGAAGACAGGGGGAGCTACGAGCAGTACTTC. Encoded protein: CASSEDRGSYEQYF.